A single sample gave rise to the 24 T cell receptor beta chains below, sequenced in a study of cytomegalovirus exposure and HLA in healthy donors (dated by TCRdb to 2015 to 2018). The library was produced with the immunoSEQ multiplex PCR assay. For the multiplex PCR, a mixture combining 60 forward primers for TCR Vbeta segments and 13 reverse primers for TCR Jbeta segments was used. Held by TCRdb, this immuneACCESS table contains in-frame sequences only and omits some clones. Under half of the omission traces to an unresolved V gene where checked; the cause of the rest is unknown. This sample holds a few hundred thousand clones; roughly 85% were observed only once. Together, the top ten hold around 2% of the sample. The specimen sequenced was PBMCs. The receptors come from a man between 18 and 29 years old in good health and CMV-seronegative.

The chain links TRBV6-5 to TRBJ1-2, with a weak D call TRBD1 (6 bases). V shed 2 bases and J shed 4 bases, with 14 bases lying between them. CDR1 and CDR2 (germline): MNHEY, SVGAGI. CDR3 length equals 15 residues. The CDR3 DNA reads TGTGCCAGCAGTTACAGCGGGGGCGGGGGCTATGGCTACACCTTC. This translates into CASSYSGGGGYGYTF.

This clone was seen only once. This chain uses TRBV6-5 with TRBJ1-2; D unclear. Trimming took 9 bases from V and 7 from J, leaving 15 bases between them. Germline V lookup: CDR1 MNHEY, CDR2 SVGAGI. CDR3 length: 12 amino acids. In DNA, the CDR3 is TGTGCCAGTGCCAGTCGGGAGGCTGGCTACACCTTC. This translates into CASASREAGYTF.

This chain connects TRBV11-3 to TRBJ1-1; 11 positions agree with TRBD1. The germline CDR1 and CDR2 sequences are SGHNT and YENEEA. The CDR3 is 15 amino acids. Unmatched junction bases numbered 6, after V lost 4 bases and J lost 5 bases. CDR3 region: CASSSGQGAYTEAFF. The CDR3 nucleotides read TGTGCCAGCAGCTCCGGACAGGGGGCTTATACTGAAGCTTTCTTT.

The chain combines TRBV2 with TRBJ1-2; 8 bases agree with TRBD1. Germline loops: CDR1 SNHLY, CDR2 FYNNEI. The CDR3 extends over 13 amino acids. V trimming: 7 bases; J trimming: 7 bases; junction bases outside the gene matches: 8. CDR3 bases: TGTGCCAGCAACCCCGGACAGGGAGCTGGCTACACCTTC. Its protein product is CASNPGQGAGYTF.

This clone was observed once. The chain links TRBV29-1 to TRBJ2-2; 9 bases are shared with TRBD1. The CDR3 is 14 amino acids. With 7 bases clipped from V and 3 bases from J, the junction kept 6 bases outside the gene matches. Looked up from germline, CDR1 is SQVTM and CDR2 is ANQGSEA. The chain's CDR3 is CSARTGEDTGELFF. CDR3 coding DNA: TGCAGCGCAAGGACAGGGGAGGACACCGGGGAGCTGTTTTTT.

The chain joins TRBV5-1 to TRBJ2-2, with 8 bases lining up with TRBD2. CDR1 is SGHRS and CDR2 is YFSETQ in the germline V gene. Germline trimming cut 7 bases from V and 5 bases from J; bases unmatched to any gene: 10. The CDR3 totals 15 residues. The CDR3 spells CASVQLGGATGELFF. The CDR3 DNA sequence: TGCGCCAGCGTACAACTCGGGGGGGCAACCGGGGAGCTGTTTTTT.

The chain is built from TRBV10-3 and TRBJ1-1; D call uncertain. CDR1 is ENHRY and CDR2 is SYGVKD in the germline V gene. Trimming took off 0 bases at V and 3 bases at J, with 14 bases between the two ends. The CDR3 spans 16 residues. The CDR3 reads CAISESLVRGDTEAFF. Here the CDR3 DNA reads TGTGCCATCAGTGAGTCGTTGGTACGGGGTGACACTGAAGCTTTCTTT.

The V and J genes are TRBV9 and TRBJ2-3; D may be TRBD2 (7 bases). The V and J ends lost 6 bases and 2 bases respectively, with 13 bases between them. This CDR3 is built from 14 residues. Germline assignment: CDR1 SGDLS and CDR2 YYNGEE. The chain's CDR3 is CASNLRGLTDTQYF. As DNA, the CDR3 is TGTGCCAGCAATTTGCGGGGGCTCACAGATACGCAGTATTTT.

This clone appeared a few times. The rearrangement uses TRBV7-9 and TRBJ2-6; D is perhaps TRBD1 (7 bases). Germline lookup yields CDR1 SEHNR and CDR2 FQNEAQ (reference sequence). The CDR3 length is 15 residues. The ends were cut back, 8 bases at V and 0 bases at J, with 11 bases in the middle. The CDR3 bases are TGTGCCAGCCAGGGGGGCTTCTCTGGGGCCAACGTCCTGACTTTC. Amino acid sequence: CASQGGFSGANVLTF.

Concerning this clone itself: Germline and junction disagree at one end, which may indicate a read error. The rearrangement uses TRBV7-9 and TRBJ2-3, with a tentative D call TRBD2 (7 bases). The CDR3 covers 16 residues. Germline assignment: CDR1 SEHNR and CDR2 FQNEAQ (reference sequence). CDR3 in DNA: TGTTCCAGCAGCCTAGGGGGGGGCGATCCCACAGATACGCAGTATTTT. Translating gives CSSSLGGGDPTDTQYF.

This chain links TRBV6-5 with TRBJ2-3; D is possibly TRBD2 (5 bases). Trimming removed 6 bases at V and 5 bases at J, with 12 bases between. This CDR3 region has 13 residues. Germline V gives CDR1 MNHEY, CDR2 SVGAGI. The CDR3 region has the DNA TGTGCCAGCAGGGATGGAGGCATAGATACGCAGTATTTT. It yields the protein CASRDGGIDTQYF.

This chain links TRBV30 with TRBJ2-7; TRBD1 aligns across 7 bases. V lost 0 bases to trimming and J lost 7 bases; unmatched junction nucleotides: 15. Germline loops: CDR1 GTSNPN, CDR2 SVGIG (reference sequence). The CDR3 is made up of 16 amino acids. This chain's CDR3 is CAWSVPTGLDSGEQYF. The CDR3 nucleotides are TGTGCCTGGAGTGTGCCGACAGGGTTGGACTCGGGGGAGCAGTACTTC. Full variable domain (rest looked up from reference TRBV30 and TRBJ2-7): SQTIHQWPATLVQPVGSPLSLECTVEGTSNPNLYWYRQAAGRGLQLLFYSVGIGQISSEVPQNLSASRPQDRQFILSSKKLLLSDSGFYLCAWSVPTGLDSGEQYFGPGTRLTVT.

The gene calls are TRBV6-5 and TRBJ1-4; D is ambiguous. The ends were cut back, 6 bases at V and 0 bases at J, with 11 bases in the middle. CDR1 is MNHEY, CDR2 SVGAGI, per germline. The CDR3 runs to 15 residues. CDR3: CASRLGGATNEKLFF. CDR3 DNA: TGTGCCAGCAGACTAGGCGGAGCAACTAATGAAAAACTGTTTTTT.

The sample holds a few counts of this clone. The CDR3 nucleotides read TGTGCCAGCAGTTACAGGGAGTATTCACCCCTCCACTTT. This gives the protein CASSYREYSPLHF. The rearrangement uses TRBV6-5 and TRBJ1-6; D not resolved. This CDR3 has 13 amino acids. The V end lost 2 bases, the J end lost 8 bases, and 7 bases lay between the germline ends. Germline V gene sequence: CDR1 MNHEY, CDR2 SVGAGI.

This clone occurred once. This rearrangement joins TRBV11-2 to TRBJ2-7; D unresolved. Germline V CDR1 and CDR2: SGHAT, FQNNGV. This CDR3 contains 11 residues. Deletions cut 3 bases from V and 4 bases from J, with 4 bases between. The CDR3 coding sequence is TGTGCCAGCAGCTTTCAGTACGAGCAGTACTTC. Translating gives CASSFQYEQYF.

The V gene is TRBV19, the J gene TRBJ1-2; the D is unclear. The CDR3 consists of 13 residues. The V end was cut by 3 bases, the J end by 8 bases, with 13 bases between. CDR1 and CDR2 from the germline V gene are LNHDA and SQIVND (reference sequence). The CDR3 sequence is CASSIPGNPGYTF. CDR3 in DNA: TGTGCCAGTAGTATCCCCGGGAACCCGGGCTACACCTTC.

V and J are TRBV7-9 and TRBJ2-7, with 9 nucleotides matching TRBD2. Germline CDR1 and CDR2: SEHNR and FQNEAQ (reference sequence). The CDR3 has 16 residues. Trimming removed 0 bases from V and 3 bases from J; junction bases left unmatched: 6. CDR3 bases: TGTGCCAGCAGCTTAGCGGCGGGAGGGATCTTCTACGAGCAGTACTTC. Its protein product is CASSLAAGGIFYEQYF. Supplemented by reference TRBV7-9 and TRBJ2-7, the full variable domain reads DTGVSQNPRHKITKRGQNVTFRCDPISEHNRLYWYRQTLGQGPEFLTYFQNEAQLEKSRLLSDRFSAERPKGSFSTLEIQRTEQGDSAMYLCASSLAAGGIFYEQYFGPGTRLTVT.

The gene calls are TRBV30 and TRBJ1-3; D may be TRBD1 (6 bases). CDR1 and CDR2 (germline): GTSNPN, SVGIG (reference sequence). V shed 1 base and J shed 2 bases, with 9 bases lying between them. The CDR3 has 14 amino acids. CDR3 in amino acids: CAWSARTAGNTIYF. CDR3 in DNA: TGTGCCTGGAGTGCCCGGACAGCTGGAAACACCATATATTTT.

This chain joins TRBV2 and TRBJ2-6; D ambiguous. Germline V gene lookup returns CDR1 SNHLY and CDR2 FYNNEI. V was shortened by 3 bases and J by 4 bases, with 4 bases between the two germline ends. The CDR3 has 13 amino acids. The CDR3 DNA reads TGTGCCAGCAGTGACTCCGGGGCCAACGTCCTGACTTTC. This gives the protein CASSDSGANVLTF.

The chain is built from TRBV2 and TRBJ1-4, with D tentatively TRBD1 (6 bases). CDR1 SNHLY and CDR2 FYNNEI come from the germline V gene. V was shortened by 5 bases and J by 8 bases, with 12 bases between the two germline ends. This CDR3 has 13 residues. The CDR3 reads CASSTTTGEKLFF. DNA of the CDR3: TGTGCCAGCAGTACGACGACAGGCGAAAAACTGTTTTTT. Combining the CDR3 with reference TRBV2 and TRBJ1-4 gives the whole variable domain EPEVTQTPSHQVTQMGQEVILRCVPISNHLYFYWYRQILGQKVEFLVSFYNNEISEKSEIFDDQFSVERPDGSNFTLKIRSTKLEDSAMYFCASSTTTGEKLFFGSGTQLSVL.

The CDR3 DNA is TGTGCCAGCAGACAGGACCCCATTAGCACAGATACGCAGTATTTT. It codes for CASRQDPISTDTQYF. This chain joins TRBV2 and TRBJ2-3; weak D call: TRBD1 (5 bases). V lost 6 bases and J 0 bases, leaving 13 bases between the germline ends. The CDR3 is 15 amino acids. Looked up from germline, CDR1 is SNHLY and CDR2 is FYNNEI.

The chain combines TRBV5-8 with TRBJ1-4; D is unresolved. CDR3 length equals 14 residues. CDR1 and CDR2 (germline): SGHTS, YDEGEE. V was cut by 0 bases and J by 8 bases, with 11 bases left in between. CDR3 nucleotide sequence: TGTGCCAGCAGCTTGGTATGGGCCGAAGAAAAACTGTTTTTT. Translated: CASSLVWAEEKLFF.

J is TRBJ1-1 and V is TRBV28; 7 bases are shared with TRBD1. V was clipped by 8 bases and J by 0 bases; unmatched bases: 6. The CDR3 has 14 residues. Germline CDR1 MDHEN, CDR2 SYDVKM. The DNA for the CDR3 is TGTGCCAGCGGAGAGGGGGCAATGAACACTGAAGCTTTCTTT. Translated: CASGEGAMNTEAFF.

This clone was seen a single time. The chain carries TRBV19 and TRBJ2-3; weak D call: TRBD2 (6 bases). The ends were cut back, 5 bases at V and 3 bases at J, with 12 bases in the middle. The length of the CDR3 is 14 residues. Germline-derived CDR1 and CDR2 are LNHDA and SQIVND (reference sequence). The CDR3: CASSHRLVTDTQYF. In DNA, the CDR3 is TGTGCCAGTAGTCACCGACTAGTAACAGATACGCAGTATTTT.